This T cell receptor (beta chain) appears in the sequencing data of a study of T cells after yellow fever vaccination. Study-level background: Any fraction with a low cell number was prepared using SMART-Seq v4 Ultra Low Input.

Overall study findings and caveats: The secondary response was weaker but peaked faster, day 5 versus 15.

As TCR cDNA was made by 5'RACE template switching, a universal primer site and UMIs were added. Via MiXCR, TCRdb re-called the 5' RACE reads, giving one row per CDR3 protein. The table has 200,000 to 300,000 distinct CDR3 sequences, roughly 6.8% seen once. This clonotype was found many times. What it binds is unknown. The CDR3 extends over 13 amino acids. J was trimmed by 6 bases and V by 5 bases; bases with no gene match: 3. Germline loops: CDR1 LNHDA, CDR2 SQIVND (reference sequence). The receptor was isolated from a man aged 30-40 years who received the YFV17D yellow fever vaccine. The genes are TRBV19 and TRBJ2-1; TRBD1 aligns across 8 bases. This material consisted of CD4+ T cells sorted from PBMCs, taken on the day of the yellow fever booster vaccination. The CDR3 sequence: CASSLTGANEQFF. CDR3 nucleotides: TGTGCCAGTAGTTTGACAGGGGCCAATGAGCAGTTCTTC.